Below, 12 T cell receptor beta chains from the same sample are listed, as sequenced in a study of T cells in tuberculosis. TCRdb keeps only in-frame clones here, not all; method: immunoSEQ multiplex PCR. This repertoire shows 22,000 or so clones, 70% to 90% found once; its top ten account for approximately 15%. Time point: new active TB diagnosis, blood taken before or within 7 days of starting treatment. Sequenced here: PBMCs, sampled at tuberculosis diagnosis. The receptor set was obtained from an adult with tuberculosis.

The V and J genes are TRBV29-1 and TRBJ2-7, with a tentative D call TRBD1 (7 bases). Between the trimmed V and J ends, which lost 4 bases and 2 bases, there was a span of 12 bases. The length of the CDR3 is 13 residues. The V gene's germline CDR1 is SQVTM and CDR2 ANQGSEA. The DNA for the CDR3 is TGCAGCGTTGGGGGGGACAGTACCTACGAGCAGTACTTC. It translates to CSVGGDSTYEQYF.

The chain carries TRBV5-1 and TRBJ1-1; maybe TRBD1 (6 bases). Germline CDR1 SGHRS, CDR2 YFSETQ. Trimming pared 4 bases from V and 2 bases from J, leaving 12 bases between. The CDR3 runs to 14 residues. The CDR3 sequence: CASSGRGANTEAFF. The CDR3 nucleotides read TGCGCCAGCAGCGGCCGGGGGGCCAACACTGAAGCTTTCTTT.

V gene TRBV5-1 combines with J gene TRBJ1-2; no reliable D call. CDR3 length equals 14 residues. Germline CDR1 and CDR2: SGHRS and YFSETQ. Trimming left V 0 bases short and J 2 bases short, with 8 bases between. CDR3 in amino acids: CASSLVQQNYGYTF. Written as DNA, the CDR3 is TGCGCCAGCAGCTTGGTACAGCAAAACTATGGCTACACCTTC.

The rearrangement uses TRBV7-3 and TRBJ2-5; 11 bases agree with TRBD1. J was trimmed by 2 bases and V by 5 bases; bases with no gene match: 7. Germline values: CDR1 SGHTA, CDR2 FQGTGA. The CDR3 totals 16 residues. CDR3 in DNA: TGTGCCAGCAGCCACACCGGGACAGGGGGTCAAGAGACCCAGTACTTC. This sequence encodes CASSHTGTGGQETQYF.

This clone appeared once. The rearrangement uses TRBV29-1 and TRBJ2-6, with D tentatively TRBD1 (6 bases). Germline CDR1 is SQVTM and CDR2 is ANQGSEA. V lost 2 bases and J 2 bases, leaving 16 bases between the germline ends. The CDR3 covers 17 residues. CDR3 sequence: CSVESQGTRPGANVLTF. CDR3 coding DNA: TGCAGCGTTGAAAGTCAGGGGACCCGCCCTGGGGCCAACGTCCTGACTTTC.

As DNA, the CDR3 is TGTGCCAGCTACAAAAATGGCTACACCTTC. Encoded protein: CASYKNGYTF. The chain joins TRBV9 to TRBJ1-2; no firm D call. Germline CDR1 reads SGDLS; CDR2 reads YYNGEE. Trimming shortened V by 7 bases and J by 6 bases, and 7 bases separated the two germline ends. The CDR3 covers 10 residues.

The rearrangement links TRBV18 to TRBJ2-2; 10 nucleotides line up with TRBD1. Germline V gives CDR1 KGHSH, CDR2 LQKENI. The V segment lost 0 bases and the J segment 6 bases; nucleotides outside the gene matches: 10. This CDR3 has 18 amino acids. The CDR3 loop is CASSPPGARQGASGELFF. The DNA of the CDR3 is TGTGCCAGCTCACCACCGGGTGCGAGACAGGGGGCGTCCGGGGAGCTGTTTTTT.

This rearrangement joins TRBV19 to TRBJ2-1, with a weak D call TRBD2 (5 bases). The CDR3 extends over 14 amino acids. CDR1 and CDR2 (germline): LNHDA, SQIVND (reference sequence). V was cut by 3 bases and J by 6 bases, with 12 bases left in between. DNA of the CDR3: TGTGCCAGTAGTATGTGGAGCGGAGGCAATGAGCAGTTCTTC. It is translated as CASSMWSGGNEQFF.

The gene calls are TRBV9 and TRBJ2-3; tentatively, D is TRBD1 (6 bases). Germline V CDR1 and CDR2: SGDLS, YYNGEE. V lost 2 bases and J lost 3, with 16 bases in between. This CDR3 spans 16 amino acids. The CDR3 protein is CASSVYYRVTTDTQYF. The DNA for the CDR3 is TGTGCCAGCAGCGTCTACTACAGGGTAACAACAGATACGCAGTATTTT.

The rearrangement uses TRBV2 and TRBJ2-2, with no clear D. V lost 4 bases to trimming and J lost 1 base, with 4 bases between them. Per the germline V gene, CDR1 is SNHLY and CDR2 is FYNNEI. The CDR3 has 13 amino acids. The CDR3 reads CASSGLNTGELFF. In DNA, the CDR3 is TGTGCCAGCAGTGGACTGAACACCGGGGAGCTGTTTTTT.

A single count supports this clone. The CDR3 region has the DNA TGCGCCAGCAGCGTGATAGGACAGGGCTACGAGCAGTACTTC. Its translation: CASSVIGQGYEQYF. This chain joins TRBV5-1 and TRBJ2-7; 8 bases agree with TRBD1. The CDR3 runs 14 residues. In germline, CDR1 is SGHRS, CDR2 YFSETQ. The V and J ends lost 4 bases and 3 bases, in that order; junction bases with no gene match: 6.

The chain links TRBV7-9 to TRBJ2-2; tentatively, D is TRBD2 (5 bases). Germline loops: CDR1 SEHNR, CDR2 FQNEAQ (reference sequence). This CDR3 contains 15 residues. The V end was cut by 3 bases, the J end by 5 bases, with 13 bases between. CDR3 sequence: CASSFSLGLTGELFF. CDR3 sequence (DNA): TGTGCCAGCAGCTTCTCACTAGGTCTGACCGGGGAGCTGTTTTTT.